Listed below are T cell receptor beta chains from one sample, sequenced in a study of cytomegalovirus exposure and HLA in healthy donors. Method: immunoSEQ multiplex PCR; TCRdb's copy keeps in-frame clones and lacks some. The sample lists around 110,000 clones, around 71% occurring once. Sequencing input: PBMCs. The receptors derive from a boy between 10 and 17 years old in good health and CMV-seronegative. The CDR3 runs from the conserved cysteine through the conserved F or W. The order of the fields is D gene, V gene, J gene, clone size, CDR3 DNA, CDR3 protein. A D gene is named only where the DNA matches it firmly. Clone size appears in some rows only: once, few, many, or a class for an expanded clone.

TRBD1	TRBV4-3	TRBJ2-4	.	TGCGCCAGCAGCCATCGGACAGGGGGCGGCATTCAGTACTTC	CASSHRTGGGIQYF
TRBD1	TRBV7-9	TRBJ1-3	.	TGTGCCAGCAGCGCACCGGGACAGGGGATTGGAGGCGGCCACACCATATATTTT	CASSAPGQGIGGGHTIYF
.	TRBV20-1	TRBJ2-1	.	TGCAGTGCTAGCCTAAACAATGAGCAGTTCTTC	CSASLNNEQFF
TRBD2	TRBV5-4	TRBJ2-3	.	TGTGCCAGCAGCTTCCCGACTAGCGGGAGTACAGATACGCAGTATTTT	CASSFPTSGSTDTQYF
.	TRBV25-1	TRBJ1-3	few	TGTGCCAGCAGTGGGTACAAACCCTCTGGAAACACCATATATTTT	CASSGYKPSGNTIYF
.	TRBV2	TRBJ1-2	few	TGTGCCAGCAGCATGGACAACCGGGGCTACACCTTC	CASSMDNRGYTF
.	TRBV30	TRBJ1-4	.	TGTGCCTGGAGTGACGGGGGTAATGAAAAACTGTTTTTT	CAWSDGGNEKLFF
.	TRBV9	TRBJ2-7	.	TGTGCCAGCAGCGTAGCTGGAGGACTGGTCTACGAGCAGTACTTC	CASSVAGGLVYEQYF
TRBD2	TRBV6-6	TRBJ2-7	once	TGTGCCAGCAGCCAAACTAGCGGGGTCTCCTACGAGCAGTACTTC	CASSQTSGVSYEQYF
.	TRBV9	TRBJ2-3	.	TGTGCCAGCAGCGTATTCCCGGGCACAGATACGCAGTATTTT	CASSVFPGTDTQYF
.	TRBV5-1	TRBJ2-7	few	TGCGCCAGCAGCTTGGAAATGACAGGAGACGAGCAGTACTTC	CASSLEMTGDEQYF
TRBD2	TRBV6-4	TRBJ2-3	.	TGTGCCAGCAGTGACTCAGCGGGAGCAGATACGCAGTATTTT	CASSDSAGADTQYF
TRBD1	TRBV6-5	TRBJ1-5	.	TGTGCCAGCCGGGACAGTTATAGCAATCAGCCCCAGCATTTT	CASRDSYSNQPQHF
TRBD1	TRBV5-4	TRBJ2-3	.	TGTGCCAGCAGCTTGGCCACAGGGGCGGCAGATACGCAGTATTTT	CASSLATGAADTQYF
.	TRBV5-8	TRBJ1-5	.	TGTGCCAGCAGCTCGGACCGGGGGGCAAATCAGCCCCAGCATTTT	CASSSDRGANQPQHF
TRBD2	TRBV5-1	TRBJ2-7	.	TGCGCCAGCAGCTTGGCGGGGACTAGCGGGGGCTACGAGCAGTACTTC	CASSLAGTSGGYEQYF
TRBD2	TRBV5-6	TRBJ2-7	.	TGTGCCAGCAGCCTAGGACTAGCGGGGGGCCTGTCCTACGAGCAGTACTTC	CASSLGLAGGLSYEQYF
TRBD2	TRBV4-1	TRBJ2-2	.	TGCGCCAGCAGCCAAGTTCGGGGGGGCCGCGGGGAGCTGTTTTTT	CASSQVRGGRGELFF
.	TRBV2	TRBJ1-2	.	TGTGCCAGCAAGGAACAGGACTATGGCTACACCTTC	CASKEQDYGYTF
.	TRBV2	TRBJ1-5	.	TGTGCCAGCAGACGCAGACAGGCCGATAGCAATCAGCCCCAGCATTTT	CASRRRQADSNQPQHF
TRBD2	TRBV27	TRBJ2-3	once	TGTGCCAGCAGTTTAACGGCTAGCGGGAGAGATACGCAGTATTTT	CASSLTASGRDTQYF
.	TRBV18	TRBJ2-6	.	TGTGCCAGCTCACCACCGGCCCCAGGGGCCGGGGCCAACGTCCTGACTTTC	CASSPPAPGAGANVLTF
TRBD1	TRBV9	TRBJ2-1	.	TGTGCCAGCAGCGGACAGGGGGCAGTCAATGAGCAGTTCTTC	CASSGQGAVNEQFF
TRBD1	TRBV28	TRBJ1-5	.	TGTGCCAGCAACCCGGGACAGGGCTACAATCAGCCCCAGCATTTT	CASNPGQGYNQPQHF
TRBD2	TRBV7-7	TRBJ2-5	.	TGTGCTAGCAGCTGGGGCGAGGGAGCGGGAGAGGTGGGCCAGTACTTC	CASSWGEGAGEVGQYF
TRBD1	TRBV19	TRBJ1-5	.	TGTGCCACTAGCCGGGACAGGGTTTATCAGCCCCAGCATTTT	CATSRDRVYQPQHF
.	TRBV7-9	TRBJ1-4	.	TGTGCCAGCAGCTTACTATTTGTCGGGGGAAGTGAAAAACTGTTTTTT	CASSLLFVGGSEKLFF
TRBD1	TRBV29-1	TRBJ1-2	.	TGCAGCTTGCGACCGGGACAGGCCTTTGATGGCTACACCTTC	CSLRPGQAFDGYTF
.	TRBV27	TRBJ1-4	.	TGTGCCAGCAGTTTGCATAGGAGAGGAAAACTGTTTTTT	CASSLHRRGKLFF
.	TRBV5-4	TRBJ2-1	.	TGTGCCAGCAGCTTAGGACTTCTAACCTACAATGAGCAGTTCTTC	CASSLGLLTYNEQFF
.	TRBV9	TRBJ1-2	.	TGTGCCAGCAGCCCCCTCCCAGGGAACTATGGCTACACCTTC	CASSPLPGNYGYTF
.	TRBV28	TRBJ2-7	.	TGTGCCAGCAGTGCCAGACTGCAAGGCCCCTACGAGCAGTACTTC	CASSARLQGPYEQYF
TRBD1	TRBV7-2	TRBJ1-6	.	TGTGCCAGCAGCGTACAGGGGGATGGTTCACCCCTCCACTTT	CASSVQGDGSPLHF
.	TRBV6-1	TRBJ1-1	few	TGTGCCAGCAGCTTTCGAAGGTTATCTAGAACTGAAGCTTTCTTT	CASSFRRLSRTEAFF
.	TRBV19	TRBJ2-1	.	TGTGCCAGTAGTCTTGGGAGCTCCTACAATGAGCAGTTCTTC	CASSLGSSYNEQFF
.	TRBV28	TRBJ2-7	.	TGTGCTTCAGGGTTCTACTACGAGCAGTACTTC	CASGFYYEQYF
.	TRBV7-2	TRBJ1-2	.	TGTGCCAGCAGCTTTAGTGTCCTAGGCTACACCTTC	CASSFSVLGYTF
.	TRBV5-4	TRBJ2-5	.	TGTGCCAGCAGCTTGGGACTGCAAGAGACCCAGTACTTC	CASSLGLQETQYF
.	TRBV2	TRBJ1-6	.	TGTGCCAGCAGACGCGTACTAAATAATTCACCCCTCCACTTT	CASRRVLNNSPLHF
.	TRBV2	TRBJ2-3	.	TGTGCCAGCAATGGGAGGTCGGGGGGCCCTGGCACAGATACGCAGTATTTT	CASNGRSGGPGTDTQYF
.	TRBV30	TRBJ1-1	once	TGTGCCTGGAACAGGAACACTGAAGCTTTCTTT	CAWNRNTEAFF
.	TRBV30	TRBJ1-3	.	TGTGCCTGGAGCAGTAATGGAAACACCATATATTTT	CAWSSNGNTIYF
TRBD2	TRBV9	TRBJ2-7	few	TGTGCCAGCAGCCCAAGGACTAGCGGGCCTGTCTCCTACGAGCAGTACTTC	CASSPRTSGPVSYEQYF
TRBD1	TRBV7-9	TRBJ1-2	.	TGTGCCAGCAGCTCGGGACAGGTCTATGGCTACACCTTC	CASSSGQVYGYTF
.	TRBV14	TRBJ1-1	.	TGTGCCAGCAGCCAGTCAGGGTTTTACACTGAAGCTTTCTTT	CASSQSGFYTEAFF
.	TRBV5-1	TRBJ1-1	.	TGCGCCAGCAGCTTGGTCCCGTCCAACACTGAAGCTTTCTTT	CASSLVPSNTEAFF
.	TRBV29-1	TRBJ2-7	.	TGCAGCGTTGGCGCGGGGGCCATCTACGAGCAGTACTTC	CSVGAGAIYEQYF